A selection of T cell receptor beta chains follows, all from one sample in a study of blood T cells in healthy people across ages. MiXCR, applied by TCRdb to the 5' RACE reads, yields one record per CDR3 protein. The data contain some 1.8 million distinct CDR3 sequences, approximately 40% of them singletons. Sequencing used blood. The receptors derive from a human donor in good health. Each CDR3 is given with its conserved first and last residue. Each record gives: clone size, J gene, D gene, V gene, CDR3 protein, CDR3 DNA. D genes are given only for firm matches. Only part of the rows carry a size: once, few, many, or a class if the clone is expanded.

-,TRBJ2-7,-,TRBV28,CASSASPHAEQYF,TGTGCCAGCAGTGCGTCCCCCCACGCGGAGCAGTACTTC
few,TRBJ2-2,-,TRBV7-8,CASSLSYIYQGNTGELFF,TGTGCCAGCAGCTTATCTTACATATATCAGGGAAACACCGGGGAGCTGTTTTTT
few,TRBJ2-3,TRBD1,TRBV20-1,CSATDRGVTDTQYF,TGCAGTGCTACGGACAGGGGTGTGACAGATACGCAGTATTTT
-,TRBJ2-1,-,TRBV11-1,CASSLGARINEQFF,TGTGCCAGCAGTCTGGGGGCCCGCATCAATGAGCAGTTCTTC
few,TRBJ2-1,TRBD2,TRBV4-2,CASSQEGGGQFF,TGTGCCAGCAGCCAAGAGGGCGGGGGGCAGTTCTTC
many,TRBJ2-1,TRBD1,TRBV4-1,CASSRDLSGGNEQFF,TGCGCCAGCAGCCGGGACCTCTCAGGGGGCAATGAGCAGTTCTTC
few,TRBJ2-5,TRBD2,TRBV7-2,CASSFRLADFQETQYF,TGTGCCAGCAGCTTCCGACTAGCGGATTTCCAAGAGACCCAGTACTTC
few,TRBJ1-2,-,TRBV24-1,CATSAGDTGYTF,TGTGCCACCAGTGCGGGGGATACTGGCTACACCTTC
few,TRBJ1-4,TRBD1,TRBV20-1,CSASQGGDEKLFF,TGCAGTGCTAGCCAGGGGGGGGACGAAAAACTGTTTTTT
-,TRBJ1-2,-,TRBV9,CASSVQGGGDGYTF,TGTGCCAGCAGCGTACAGGGTGGAGGTGATGGCTACACCTTC